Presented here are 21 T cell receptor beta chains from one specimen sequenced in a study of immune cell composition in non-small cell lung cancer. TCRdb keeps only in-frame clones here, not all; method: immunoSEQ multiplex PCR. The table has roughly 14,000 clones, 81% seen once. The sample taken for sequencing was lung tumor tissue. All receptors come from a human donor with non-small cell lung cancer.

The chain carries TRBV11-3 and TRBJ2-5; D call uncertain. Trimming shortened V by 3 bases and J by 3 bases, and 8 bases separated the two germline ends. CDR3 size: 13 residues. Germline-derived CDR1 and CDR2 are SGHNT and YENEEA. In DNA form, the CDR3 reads TGTGCCAGCAGCTTGGCCTTGGAAGAGACCCAGTACTTC. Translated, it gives CASSLALEETQYF.

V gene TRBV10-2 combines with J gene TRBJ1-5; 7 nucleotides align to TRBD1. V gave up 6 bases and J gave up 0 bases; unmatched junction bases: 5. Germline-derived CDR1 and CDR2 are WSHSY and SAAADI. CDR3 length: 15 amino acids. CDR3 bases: TGCGCCAGCAGGCCTCAGGGGGGTAGCAATCAGCCCCAGCATTTT. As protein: CASRPQGGSNQPQHF.

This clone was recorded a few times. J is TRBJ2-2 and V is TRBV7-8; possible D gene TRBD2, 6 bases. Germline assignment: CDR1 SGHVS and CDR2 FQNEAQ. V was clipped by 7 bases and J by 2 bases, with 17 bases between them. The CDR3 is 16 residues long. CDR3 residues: CASNLGEGLNTGELFF. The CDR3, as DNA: TGTGCCAGCAACCTAGGCGAGGGACTTAACACCGGGGAGCTGTTTTTT.

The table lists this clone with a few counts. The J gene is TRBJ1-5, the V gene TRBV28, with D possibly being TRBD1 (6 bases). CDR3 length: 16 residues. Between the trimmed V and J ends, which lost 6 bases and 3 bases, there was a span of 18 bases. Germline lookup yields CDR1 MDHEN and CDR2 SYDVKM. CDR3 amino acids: CASRPRSTGLNQPQHF. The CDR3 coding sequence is TGTGCCAGCAGACCAAGAAGTACAGGGCTCAATCAGCCCCAGCATTTT.

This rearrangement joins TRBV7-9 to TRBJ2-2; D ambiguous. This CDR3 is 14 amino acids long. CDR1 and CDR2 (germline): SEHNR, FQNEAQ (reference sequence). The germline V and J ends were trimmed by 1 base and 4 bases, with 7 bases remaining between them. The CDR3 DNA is TGTGCCAGCAGCTTAGGGGGTGGCACCGGGGAGCTGTTTTTT. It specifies CASSLGGGTGELFF.

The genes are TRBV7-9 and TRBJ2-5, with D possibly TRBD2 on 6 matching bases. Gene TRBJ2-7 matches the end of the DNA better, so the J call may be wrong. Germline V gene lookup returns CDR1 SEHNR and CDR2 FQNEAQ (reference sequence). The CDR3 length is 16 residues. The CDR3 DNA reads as TGTGCCAGCAGCTTAGTACTAGCCTCTGGCCCCTACGAGCAGTACTTC. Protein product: CASSLVLASGPYEQYF.

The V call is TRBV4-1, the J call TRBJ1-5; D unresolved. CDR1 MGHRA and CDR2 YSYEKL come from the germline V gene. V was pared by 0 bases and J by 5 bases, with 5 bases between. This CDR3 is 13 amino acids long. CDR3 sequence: CASSQERDQPQHF. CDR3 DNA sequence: TGCGCCAGCAGCCAAGAAAGGGATCAGCCCCAGCATTTT.

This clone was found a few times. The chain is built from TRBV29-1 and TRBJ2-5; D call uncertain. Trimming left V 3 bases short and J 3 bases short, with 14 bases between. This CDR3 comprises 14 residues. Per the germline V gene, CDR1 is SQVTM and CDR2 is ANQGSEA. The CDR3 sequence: CSVDPGTVEETQYF. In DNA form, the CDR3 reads TGCAGCGTTGACCCGGGTACGGTAGAAGAGACCCAGTACTTC.

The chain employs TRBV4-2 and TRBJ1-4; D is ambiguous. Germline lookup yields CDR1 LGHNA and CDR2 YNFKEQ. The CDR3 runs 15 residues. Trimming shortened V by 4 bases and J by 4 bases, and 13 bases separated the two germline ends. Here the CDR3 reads CASSLEMGSNEKLFF. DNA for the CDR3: TGTGCCAGCAGCCTAGAGATGGGGAGTAATGAAAAACTGTTTTTT.

CDR3 amino acids: CASSLQASGGTDTQYF. The CDR3, as DNA: TGTGCCAGCAGCTTACAGGCTAGCGGGGGTACAGATACGCAGTATTTT. V is TRBV7-2 and J is TRBJ2-3; 10 bases are a match to TRBD2. J was trimmed by 3 bases and V by 2 bases; bases with no gene match: 5. The CDR3 extends over 16 amino acids. Germline V gene data show CDR1 as SGHTA and CDR2 as FQGNSA.

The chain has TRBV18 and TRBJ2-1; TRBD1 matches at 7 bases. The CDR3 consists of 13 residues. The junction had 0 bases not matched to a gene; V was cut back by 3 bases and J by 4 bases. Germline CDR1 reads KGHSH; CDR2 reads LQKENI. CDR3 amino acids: CASSPGQYNEQFF. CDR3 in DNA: TGTGCCAGCTCACCGGGACAGTACAATGAGCAGTTCTTC.

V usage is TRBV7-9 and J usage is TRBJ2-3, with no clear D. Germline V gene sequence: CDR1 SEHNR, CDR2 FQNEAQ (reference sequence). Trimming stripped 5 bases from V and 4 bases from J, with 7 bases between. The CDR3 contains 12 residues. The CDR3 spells CASSPRPDTQYF. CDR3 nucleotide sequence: TGTGCCAGCAGCCCGAGGCCAGATACGCAGTATTTT.

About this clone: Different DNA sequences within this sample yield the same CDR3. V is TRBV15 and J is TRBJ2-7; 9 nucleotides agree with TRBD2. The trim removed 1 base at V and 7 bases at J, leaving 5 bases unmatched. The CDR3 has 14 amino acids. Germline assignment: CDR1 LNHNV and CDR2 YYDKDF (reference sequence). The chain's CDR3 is CATSRVGLATEQYF. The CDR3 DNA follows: TGTGCCACCAGCAGAGTTGGACTAGCGACTGAGCAGTACTTC.

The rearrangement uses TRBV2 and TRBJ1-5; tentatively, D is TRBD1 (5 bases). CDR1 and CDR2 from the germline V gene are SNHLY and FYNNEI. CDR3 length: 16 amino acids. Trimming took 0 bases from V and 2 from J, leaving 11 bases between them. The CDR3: CASSEARGGGNQPQHF. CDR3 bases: TGTGCCAGCAGTGAAGCACGGGGGGGAGGCAATCAGCCCCAGCATTTT.

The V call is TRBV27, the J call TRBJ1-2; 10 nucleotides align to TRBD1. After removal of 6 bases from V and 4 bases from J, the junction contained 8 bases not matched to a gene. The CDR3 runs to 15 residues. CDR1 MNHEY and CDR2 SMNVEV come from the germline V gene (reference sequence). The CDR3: CASSPGQGDLYGYTF. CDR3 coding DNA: TGTGCCAGCAGCCCTGGACAGGGGGATCTCTATGGCTACACCTTC.

CDR3 loop: CASSYPTGESQPQHF. In nucleotides, the CDR3 is TGTGCCAGCAGTTACCCGACAGGGGAAAGTCAGCCCCAGCATTTT. The chain recombines TRBV6-6 with TRBJ1-5, with 8 bases identical to TRBD1. The V segment lost 2 bases and the J segment 6 bases; nucleotides outside the gene matches: 6. From germline, CDR1 is MNHNY and CDR2 SVGAGI (reference sequence). This CDR3 is 15 amino acids long.

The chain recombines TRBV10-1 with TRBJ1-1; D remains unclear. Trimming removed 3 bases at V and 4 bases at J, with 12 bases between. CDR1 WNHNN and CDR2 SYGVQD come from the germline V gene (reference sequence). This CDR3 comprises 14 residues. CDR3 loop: CASSEEIRTTEAFF. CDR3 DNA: TGCGCCAGCAGTGAAGAAATCAGGACCACTGAAGCTTTCTTT.

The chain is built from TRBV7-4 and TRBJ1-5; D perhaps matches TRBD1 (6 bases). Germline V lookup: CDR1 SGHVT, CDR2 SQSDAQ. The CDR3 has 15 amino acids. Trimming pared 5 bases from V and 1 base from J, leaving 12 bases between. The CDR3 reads CASSLYTGSNQPQHF. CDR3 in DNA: TGTGCCAGCAGCCTCTATACAGGGAGCAATCAGCCCCAGCATTTT.

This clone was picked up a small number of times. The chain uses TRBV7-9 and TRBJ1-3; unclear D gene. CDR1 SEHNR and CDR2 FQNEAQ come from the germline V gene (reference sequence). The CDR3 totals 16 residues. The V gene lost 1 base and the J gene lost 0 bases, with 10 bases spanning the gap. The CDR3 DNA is TGTGCCAGCAGCTTAGGAGCGGTTAGCTCTGGAAACACCATATATTTT. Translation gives CASSLGAVSSGNTIYF.

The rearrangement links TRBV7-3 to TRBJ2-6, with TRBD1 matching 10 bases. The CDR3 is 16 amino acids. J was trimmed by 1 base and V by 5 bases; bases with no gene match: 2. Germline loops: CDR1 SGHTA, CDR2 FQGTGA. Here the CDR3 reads CASSRDRGSGANVLTF. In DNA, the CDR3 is TGTGCCAGCAGCCGGGACAGGGGATCTGGGGCCAACGTCCTGACTTTC.

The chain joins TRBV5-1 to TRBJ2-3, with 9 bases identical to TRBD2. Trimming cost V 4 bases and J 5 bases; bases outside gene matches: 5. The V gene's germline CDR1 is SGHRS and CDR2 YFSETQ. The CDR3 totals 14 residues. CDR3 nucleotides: TGCGCCAGCAGCGTAGCGGGAGTCAGAGATACGCAGTATTTT. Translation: CASSVAGVRDTQYF.